A selection of T cell receptor beta chains follows, all from one sample in a study of blood T cell repertoires in COVID-19. This table comes from immunoSEQ multiplex PCR, and its TCRdb copy is limited to in-frame clones, with some not included. The data hold roughly 99,000 clones, with roughly 88% observed a single time. Sequencing used peripheral blood. The receptors were sampled from a man in his fifties or sixties with active or convalescent COVID-19. Each CDR3 is given with its conserved first and last residue. A D gene is named only where the DNA matches it firmly. Some rows mark clone size as missing; the rest say once, few, many or name a class of expanded clone.

v_gene	abundance	d_gene	j_gene	CDR3nt	CDR3aa
TRBV11-3	NA	NA	TRBJ2-7	TGTGCCAGCAGCTTAGGACCTTTGAGGGAGCAGTACTTC	CASSLGPLREQYF
TRBV28	NA	TRBD1	TRBJ1-2	TGTGCCAGCAGAGCAGGAGGACAGGGAGGCTACACCTTC	CASRAGGQGGYTF
TRBV28	NA	NA	TRBJ2-3	TGTGCCACCACTGGGGCCGGGAGACGCACAGATACGCAGTATTTT	CATTGAGRRTDTQYF
TRBV7-8	NA	NA	TRBJ1-5	TGTGCCAGCAGCCAAAACCGAACAGGGATCAATCAGCCCCAGCATTTT	CASSQNRTGINQPQHF
TRBV6-1	NA	NA	TRBJ2-7	TGTGCCAGCAGTGAAGAGCACTTCTACGAGCAGTACTTC	CASSEEHFYEQYF
TRBV27	NA	NA	TRBJ2-7	TGTGCCAGCAGTCCCCGGGGTTTCCCCTACGAGCAGTACTTC	CASSPRGFPYEQYF
TRBV6-2/TRBV6-3	NA	NA	TRBJ2-7	TGTGCCAGCAGTTTCTTCAGGGGCGAGCAGTACTTC	CASSFFRGEQYF
TRBV4-3	NA	NA	TRBJ2-7	TGCGCCAGCAGCCAAGAACAAGGCTTCGGGGTAGGCGAGCAGTACTTC	CASSQEQGFGVGEQYF
TRBV2	NA	NA	TRBJ2-1	TGTGCCAGCGGGGCATCATCCTCCTACAATGAGCAGTTCTTC	CASGASSSYNEQFF
TRBV10-1	once	NA	TRBJ2-7	TGCGCCACCTCCCCTCCTAGGTCCTACGAGCAGTACTTC	CATSPPRSYEQYF
TRBV28	NA	TRBD2	TRBJ2-1	TGTGCCAGCAGTTTGCTAGCGGGAGATGAGCAGTTCTTC	CASSLLAGDEQFF
TRBV3-1/TRBV3-2	NA	NA	TRBJ2-1	TGTGCCAGCAGCTCAAGGGTACCCGGGAGTTATGCTTATGAGCAGTTCTTC	CASSSRVPGSYAYEQFF
TRBV5-4	NA	TRBD1	TRBJ2-2	TGTGCCAGCAGCCCAGGACAGGGATTTACCGGGGAGCTGTTTTTT	CASSPGQGFTGELFF
TRBV6-2/TRBV6-3	NA	NA	TRBJ2-2	TGTGCCAGCAGTTGGAACAGGGATACCGGGGAGCTGTTTTTT	CASSWNRDTGELFF
TRBV7-2	NA	NA	TRBJ1-1	TGTGCCAGCAGTTTTACTGGGACAAGGCTTGAAGCTTTCTTT	CASSFTGTRLEAFF
TRBV18	NA	NA	TRBJ1-5	TGTGCCAGCTCACGGGACATAAATCAGCCCCAGCATTTT	CASSRDINQPQHF
TRBV28	NA	NA	TRBJ1-1	TGTGCCAGCAGTTTCCACAGGGTCTTGTTAGGGAACACTGAAGCTTTCTTT	CASSFHRVLLGNTEAFF
TRBV11-2	NA	NA	TRBJ1-1	TGTGCCAGCAGCTTAGATGGGGGGGCGCGGGCTTTCTTT	CASSLDGGARAFF
TRBV27	NA	TRBD1	TRBJ2-1	TGTGCCAGCAGTTCGACAGGGCCACCCTACAATGAGCAGTTCTTC	CASSSTGPPYNEQFF
TRBV18	NA	NA	TRBJ2-7	TGTGCCAGCTCACCCGGACCCGGCTCGGGGTACGAGCAGTACTTC	CASSPGPGSGYEQYF
TRBV12-3/TRBV12-4	NA	NA	TRBJ1-1	TGTGCCAGCAGTTTTATGAACACTGAAGCTTTCTTT	CASSFMNTEAFF
TRBV7-8	NA	NA	TRBJ2-5	TGTGCCAGCAGCTTTGGAGGGAGGGAGACCCAGTACTTC	CASSFGGRETQYF
TRBV2	NA	TRBD2	TRBJ2-7	TGTGCCAGCAGCGATGTTGGACTAGTTTCGCTCGAGCAGTACTTC	CASSDVGLVSLEQYF
TRBV7-8	NA	NA	TRBJ2-3	TGTGCCAGCAGCCCAGTCAGGAACGCAGATACGCAGTATTTT	CASSPVRNADTQYF
TRBV20-1	NA	NA	TRBJ1-3	TGCAGTGCTAGTGAAATCGACACCATATATTTT	CSASEIDTIYF
TRBV2	NA	TRBD2	TRBJ2-1	TGTGCCAGCAGTGAATATTCCTCTAGCGGGGGTATGGGTGAGCAGTTCTTC	CASSEYSSSGGMGEQFF
TRBV5-1	NA	TRBD1	TRBJ2-3	TGCGCCAGCAGCACGGGACAGGGGGCGACCGGGGATACGCAGTATTTT	CASSTGQGATGDTQYF
TRBV12-1	NA	NA	TRBJ2-1	TGTGCCAGCAGCTTTGGAGTAGCGGGACTATCCTCCTACAATGAGCAGTTCTTC	CASSFGVAGLSSYNEQFF
TRBV28	NA	TRBD1	TRBJ1-5	TGTGCCAGCAGAGTCGGGACAGTCGGGCAGCCCCAGCATTTT	CASRVGTVGQPQHF
TRBV5-4	NA	NA	TRBJ1-2	TGTGCCAGCAGCTTAAACGACCTCCCAGGGTTAATTGGCTACACCTTC	CASSLNDLPGLIGYTF
TRBV3-1/TRBV3-2	NA	NA	TRBJ2-2	TGTGCCAGCAGCCCTCGATTTCAGGGATGGGACACCGGGGAGCTGTTTTTT	CASSPRFQGWDTGELFF
TRBV4-3	NA	NA	TRBJ2-4	TGCGCCAGCAGCCAAGACGCAGGGCTAAACATTCAGTACTTC	CASSQDAGLNIQYF
TRBV2	NA	NA	TRBJ1-1	TGTGCCAGCAGTCTATTACAGGGTGGTGACACTGAAGCTTTCTTT	CASSLLQGGDTEAFF
TRBV7-6	NA	TRBD1	TRBJ1-3	TGTGCCAGCAGCTTAGAGGGACAGGATTCTGGAAACACCATATATTTT	CASSLEGQDSGNTIYF
TRBV19	NA	TRBD1	TRBJ2-7	TGTGCCAGTAGGACTACAGGGGGCACCTACGAGCAGTACTTC	CASRTTGGTYEQYF
TRBV27	NA	NA	TRBJ1-4	TGTGCCAGCAGTTTACAGGGGTCCTACAATGAAAAACTGTTTTTT	CASSLQGSYNEKLFF
TRBV6-5	NA	TRBD1	TRBJ1-2	TGTGCCAGCAGTTCGACAGGGGCTAACTATGGCTACACCTTC	CASSSTGANYGYTF
TRBV28	NA	NA	TRBJ2-3	TGTGCCAGCAGTGCTCGGGGCACAGATACGCAGTATTTT	CASSARGTDTQYF
TRBV7-9	NA	TRBD1	TRBJ1-4	TGTGCCAGCAGCTTAGGCGACAGGGATAATGAAAAACTGTTTTTT	CASSLGDRDNEKLFF
TRBV6-6	NA	NA	TRBJ2-5	TGTGCCAGCAGTTATACCGGGGTCCAAGAGACCCAGTACTTC	CASSYTGVQETQYF
TRBV28	once	NA	TRBJ1-1	TGTGCCACCCGTGGAGGGGCGGGGGACACTGAAGCTTTCTTT	CATRGGAGDTEAFF
TRBV28	NA	NA	TRBJ2-5	TGTGCCAGCAGTTCACAGGGTGTGAGAGAGACCCAGTACTTC	CASSSQGVRETQYF
TRBV19	NA	NA	TRBJ1-5	TGTGCCAGTCTTGGTATGGCACAGAATGATCAGCCCCAGCATTTT	CASLGMAQNDQPQHF
TRBV15	NA	NA	TRBJ2-5	TGTGCCACCAGCAGAGATTTACGGGACCAAGAGACCCAGTACTTC	CATSRDLRDQETQYF
TRBV27	NA	NA	TRBJ2-1	TGTGCCAGCAGTAGGCTTGAGGCCCTCCGGTTCCATGAGCAGTTCTTC	CASSRLEALRFHEQFF
TRBV4-1	NA	NA	TRBJ2-7	TGCGCCAGCAGCCAAGATATTTCAGGGGTCTACGAGCAGTACTTC	CASSQDISGVYEQYF
TRBV5-6	NA	TRBD1	TRBJ1-5	TGTGCCAGCAGCTTGGGACAGGGAGCGTATAGCAATCAGCCCCAGCATTTT	CASSLGQGAYSNQPQHF
TRBV28	NA	TRBD1	TRBJ1-2	TGTGCCAGCAGTCTGGGGACAGGCGCTAACTATGGCTACACCTTC	CASSLGTGANYGYTF
TRBV19	NA	NA	TRBJ1-1	TGTGCCAGTAGTATCCAAGGGGGTGACACTGAAGCTTTCTTT	CASSIQGGDTEAFF
TRBV19	NA	NA	TRBJ2-1	TGTGCCAGTAGTTCAGGGACAACTTACAATGAGCAGTTCTTC	CASSSGTTYNEQFF
TRBV6-5	NA	TRBD2	TRBJ2-1	TGTGCCAGCAGACGGACTAGCTTCTACCACAATGAGCAGTTCTTC	CASRRTSFYHNEQFF
TRBV29-1	NA	NA	TRBJ2-3	TGCAGCGTTGAAGGATTCGGGTACACAGATACGCAGTATTTT	CSVEGFGYTDTQYF